The clone carrying this T cell receptor beta chain has a count of ten or more. The antigen is unknown. The germline CDR1 and CDR2 sequences are SGHAT and FQNNGV. V trimming: 5 bases; J trimming: 4 bases; junction bases outside the gene matches: 10. The length of the CDR3 is 16 residues. This record belongs to a study of T-cell reconstitution after alpha-beta-depleted transplantation in children. General study results and limits: Alpha-beta T cells present about two months after transplant were reported to originate from several hundred expanded graft clones. T cells produced anew were the main source of T-cell counts and diversity one year after transplant.

The library targeted TCRbeta and was prepared with unique molecular identifiers. TCRdb reprocessed the PCR reads via MiXCR and lists one record per CDR3 protein. The sample has about 98,000 distinct CDR3 sequences, 7.5% to 9.5% seen once. The sequence was collected from a boy between 2 and 10 years old with acute lymphoblastic leukemia, due to receive a stem cell transplant. The source material was PBMCs, sampled before TCRalphabeta/CD19-depleted stem cell transplant. This chain uses TRBV11-2 with TRBJ2-1; 8 bases are a match to TRBD1. The CDR3, as DNA: TGTGCCAGCAGCCCTGGAAAATGGACAGGGTACAATGAGCAGTTCTTC. The encoded protein is CASSPGKWTGYNEQFF.